These 24 T cell receptor beta chains share one sample of origin, sequenced in a study of blood T cell repertoires in COVID-19. The data were produced by immunoSEQ multiplex PCR, yet TCRdb's version contains in-frame clones alone and is incomplete. The table includes around 190,000 clones, approximately 78% detected once. Sequencing was done on a sample of PBMCs or T cells enriched from blood (not recorded which). Every receptor here comes from a man aged 35-49 years who had recovered from COVID-19.

The chain has TRBV5-1 and TRBJ1-2; D is perhaps TRBD1 (5 bases). This CDR3 has 14 amino acids. CDR1 SGHRS and CDR2 YFSETQ come from the germline V gene. V was shortened by 0 bases and J by 8 bases, with 14 bases between the two germline ends. The DNA for the CDR3 is TGCGCCAGCAGCTTGGGCCCCGGGGGTCCCGGCTACACCTTC. Encoded protein: CASSLGPGGPGYTF.

The chain combines TRBV6-5 with TRBJ2-2; possibly TRBD1 for D (6 bases). The germline V and J ends were trimmed by 9 bases and 3 bases, with 14 bases remaining between them. Germline assignment: CDR1 MNHEY and CDR2 SVGAGI. CDR3 length: 14 residues. The chain's CDR3 is CASRQQGDTGELFF. Written as DNA, the CDR3 is TGTGCCAGTAGACAACAGGGAGACACCGGGGAGCTGTTTTTT.

This chain connects TRBV2 to TRBJ2-1, with 11 bases aligning to TRBD2. This CDR3 spans 15 amino acids. The germline V gene has CDR1 SNHLY and CDR2 FYNNEI. J was trimmed by 5 bases and V by 5 bases; bases with no gene match: 5. The chain's CDR3 is CASSFLAGGDNEQFF. CDR3 in DNA: TGTGCCAGCAGTTTCCTAGCGGGAGGAGACAATGAGCAGTTCTTC.

The rearrangement uses TRBV4-1 and TRBJ2-7; 9 bases are shared with TRBD1. Unmatched junction bases numbered 3, after V lost 5 bases and J lost 1 base. Looked up from germline, CDR1 is MGHRA and CDR2 is YSYEKL. The length of the CDR3 is 14 residues. CDR3 nucleotides: TGCGCCAGCAGCGGACAGGGGATTTCCTACGAGCAGTACTTC. It yields the protein CASSGQGISYEQYF.

The chain uses TRBV2 and TRBJ2-1; possibly TRBD2 for D (5 bases). From germline, CDR1 is SNHLY and CDR2 FYNNEI. Deletions cut 3 bases from V and 9 bases from J, with 21 bases between. The CDR3 is 16 amino acids. The CDR3 spells CASSERTGFPGSEQFF. For the CDR3, the DNA is TGTGCCAGCAGTGAGAGGACGGGATTCCCAGGATCTGAGCAGTTCTTC.

This sequence joins TRBV7-8 and TRBJ1-5, with D unclear. The germline V gene encodes CDR1 SGHVS and CDR2 FQNEAQ. The CDR3 runs 14 residues. V gave up 1 base and J gave up 6 bases, with 10 bases separating them. CDR3 coding DNA: TGTGCCAGCAGCTTAGGTACGCGGGGTCAGCCCCAGCATTTT. The encoded protein is CASSLGTRGQPQHF. The full variable domain, in which reference TRBV7-8 and TRBJ1-5 provide the parts outside the CDR3, is GAGVSQSPRYKVAKRGQDVALRCDPISGHVSLFWYQQALGQGPEFLTYFQNEAQLDKSGLPSDRFFAERPEGSVSTLKIQRTQQEDSAVYLCASSLGTRGQPQHFGDGTRLSIL.

The chain employs TRBV7-3 and TRBJ1-1; weak D call: TRBD1 (5 bases). The length of the CDR3 is 13 residues. Trimming pared 6 bases from V and 0 bases from J, leaving 8 bases between. Germline lookup yields CDR1 SGHTA and CDR2 FQGTGA. In DNA, the CDR3 is TGTGCCAGCAGAGGGGCACTGAACACTGAAGCTTTCTTT. Encoded protein: CASRGALNTEAFF.

As for this clone: The limits of the CDR3 on the DNA are not certain, so only TCRdb's listed CDR3 is given. V gene TRBV21-1 combines with J gene TRBJ1-1; TRBD1, the table's D call, was not compared with the DNA. TRBV21-1 is a pseudogene. The CDR3 region is 13 residues in length, termini included. CDR3 sequence reads: CASWGPGNTEAFF.

This clone was seen more than once but under ten times. The chain carries TRBV6-5 and TRBJ1-3; a possible D gene is TRBD1 (5 bases). The length of the CDR3 is 14 residues. Germline CDR1 reads MNHEY; CDR2 reads SVGAGI. V lost 6 bases, J lost 0 bases, and 9 bases lay in between. CDR3 nucleotide sequence: TGTGCCAGCAGCACAGGCCTCTCTGGAAACACCATATATTTT. Its translation is CASSTGLSGNTIYF.

The chain carries TRBV15 and TRBJ2-7; D is possibly TRBD1 (6 bases). Looked up from germline, CDR1 is LNHNV and CDR2 is YYDKDF (reference sequence). CDR3 size: 15 residues. Trimming stripped 0 bases from V and 5 bases from J, with 14 bases between. CDR3 amino acids: CATSRDMGAGDEQYF. The CDR3 coding sequence is TGTGCCACCAGCAGAGATATGGGGGCCGGGGACGAGCAGTACTTC.

The J gene is TRBJ1-2, the V gene TRBV19, with D maybe TRBD1 (6 bases). The germline CDR1 and CDR2 sequences are LNHDA and SQIVND (reference sequence). The CDR3 is 15 residues long. V was trimmed by 0 bases and J by 2 bases, leaving 10 bases between them. The CDR3 nucleotides read TGTGCCAGTAGTATAGATCTAGGACAGAACTATGGCTACACCTTC. Translating it yields CASSIDLGQNYGYTF.

The chain has TRBV5-1 and TRBJ1-4, with D uncertain. V lost 0 bases and J lost 4, with 10 bases in between. CDR1 and CDR2 (germline): SGHRS, YFSETQ. The CDR3 contains 15 residues. Written as DNA, the CDR3 is TGCGCCAGCAGCTTGGCCGGCGGAGATAATGAAAAACTGTTTTTT. Amino acids: CASSLAGGDNEKLFF.

The chain carries TRBV4-1 and TRBJ2-7; D possibly corresponds to TRBD1 (6 bases). Looked up from germline, CDR1 is MGHRA and CDR2 is YSYEKL. V gave up 0 bases and J gave up 4 bases, with 10 bases separating them. The CDR3 contains 14 residues. CDR3 amino acids: CASSQDGGLYEQYF. Written as DNA, the CDR3 is TGCGCCAGCAGCCAAGATGGGGGCCTTTACGAGCAGTACTTC.

Only one count was recorded for this clone. The chain links TRBV12-3 or TRBV12-4 to TRBJ1-2, with a possible D match to TRBD1 (6 bases). V dropped 6 bases and J dropped 4 bases, with 12 bases sitting between them. This CDR3 is 13 amino acids long. The CDR3 region has the DNA TGTGCCAGCAGATCTACAGGGTCCTATGGCTACACCTTC. Its protein product is CASRSTGSYGYTF.

The chain has TRBV7-9 and TRBJ1-2, with a tentative D call TRBD1 (6 bases). V lost 3 bases and J lost 3, with 8 bases in between. Looked up from germline, CDR1 is SEHNR and CDR2 is FQNEAQ (reference sequence). The CDR3 contains 13 residues. CDR3 in amino acids: CASSFEGDYGYTF. The CDR3 nucleotides read TGTGCCAGCAGCTTCGAGGGGGACTATGGCTACACCTTC.

This chain links TRBV6-5 with TRBJ2-5; D uncertain. Deletions cut 2 bases from V and 2 bases from J, with 9 bases between. The CDR3 spans 14 residues. Germline V gives CDR1 MNHEY, CDR2 SVGAGI. The CDR3 loop is CASSYGSTQETQYF. The CDR3 region has the DNA TGTGCCAGCAGTTACGGGTCGACTCAAGAGACCCAGTACTTC.

The gene calls are TRBV5-6 and TRBJ2-7; TRBD1 is a possible D gene (5 bases). The CDR3 loop spans 14 amino acids. Germline V gives CDR1 SGHDT, CDR2 YYEEEE. V lost 1 base and J 5 bases, leaving 13 bases between the germline ends. CDR3 sequence (DNA): TGTGCCAGCAGCTTGTGGCAGGGATATAACGAGCAGTACTTC. This sequence encodes CASSLWQGYNEQYF.

In its sample, this clone was seen many times. The gene calls are TRBV7-9 and TRBJ2-1; a possible D gene is TRBD1 (5 bases). The CDR3 runs to 17 residues. Trimming stripped 5 bases from V and 4 bases from J, with 21 bases between. CDR1 and CDR2 from the germline V gene are SEHNR and FQNEAQ (reference sequence). In nucleotides, the CDR3 is TGTGCCAGCAGCCCACCCCTTCGACAGAGTGTGTACAATGAGCAGTTCTTC. This codes for CASSPPLRQSVYNEQFF. Full variable domain (remainder filled in from reference TRBV7-9 and TRBJ2-1): DTGVSQNPRHKITKRGQNVTFRCDPISEHNRLYWYRQTLGQGPEFLTYFQNEAQLEKSRLLSDRFSAERPKGSFSTLEIQRTEQGDSAMYLCASSPPLRQSVYNEQFFGPGTRLTVL.

The chain combines TRBV15 with TRBJ2-1; 12 bases fit TRBD1. Germline values: CDR1 LNHNV, CDR2 YYDKDF (reference sequence). The V gene end was trimmed by 6 bases and the J gene end by 7 bases; junction bases not matched to a gene: 7. This CDR3 is 15 amino acids long. This chain's CDR3 is CATSTGTGGWNEQFF. The CDR3 bases are TGTGCCACCAGTACCGGGACAGGGGGCTGGAATGAGCAGTTCTTC.

V gene TRBV24-1 combines with J gene TRBJ2-2; 13 bases agree with TRBD2. J lost 4 bases, V lost 3 bases, and 1 base had no gene match. CDR1 KGHDR and CDR2 SFDVKD come from the germline V gene. The CDR3 contains 16 residues. The chain's CDR3 is CATSDRTSGSTGELFF. The CDR3 DNA is TGTGCCACCAGTGATCGGACTAGCGGGAGCACCGGGGAGCTGTTTTTT.

V and J are TRBV10-1 and TRBJ1-2; D remains ambiguous. V was shortened by 2 bases and J by 6 bases, with 10 bases between the two germline ends. The CDR3 covers 13 residues. The germline CDR1 and CDR2 sequences are WNHNN and SYGVQD (reference sequence). CDR3 DNA: TGCGCCAGCAGTGAGCGTCTCGGGAATGGCTACACCTTC. Protein: CASSERLGNGYTF.

The chain is built from TRBV5-1 and TRBJ1-2; tentative D call: TRBD1 (5 bases). The CDR3 has 15 residues. Germline V gene data show CDR1 as SGHRS and CDR2 as YFSETQ. V gave up 5 bases and J gave up 7 bases, with 21 bases separating them. The CDR3 here is CASRLSGTGVAGYTF. The CDR3 DNA is TGCGCCAGCAGGCTCTCCGGGACGGGGGTAGCTGGCTACACCTTC.

This clone was seen many times. This chain uses TRBV2 with TRBJ1-1; D might be TRBD1 (5 bases). V shed 0 bases and J shed 7 bases, with 9 bases lying between them. Germline-derived CDR1 and CDR2 are SNHLY and FYNNEI. The CDR3 loop spans 13 amino acids. For the CDR3, the DNA is TGTGCCAGCAGTGAAGCCGGGACTCTTGAAGCTTTCTTT. Amino acid sequence: CASSEAGTLEAFF.

V and J are TRBV6-4 and TRBJ1-5; 7 bases are shared with TRBD1. The CDR3 runs to 13 residues. CDR1 is MRHNA, CDR2 SNTAGT, per germline. Unmatched junction bases numbered 3, after V lost 10 bases and J lost 0 bases. The DNA for the CDR3 is TGTGCCATCGGACAGGATAGCAATCAGCCCCAGCATTTT. It encodes CAIGQDSNQPQHF.